These 13 T cell receptor beta chains share one sample of origin, sequenced in a study of blood T cell repertoires in COVID-19 (dated by TCRdb to 2018 to 2020). The method was the immunoSEQ multiplex PCR assay. This is the immuneACCESS table as TCRdb keeps it, with only in-frame sequences that have V and J called. A part of the clones is gone; compared with another copy, unresolved V genes explain less than half, and the rest is unexplained. Here the sample has 150,000 to 200,000 clones; about 90% occur a single time. The ten top clones hold under 25% of the sample. The source material was peripheral blood. These receptors came from a man between 70 and 80 years old with active or convalescent COVID-19.

This chain joins TRBV7-2 and TRBJ2-5, with D possibly matching TRBD1 (6 bases). V gave up 2 bases and J gave up 4 bases, with 11 bases separating them. Germline CDR1 and CDR2: SGHTA and FQGNSA. The CDR3 is 14 amino acids. The CDR3 coding sequence is TGTGCCAGCAGCTTAACAGGGAGCCCAGAGACCCAGTACTTC. Its protein product is CASSLTGSPETQYF.

The V call is TRBV5-1, the J call TRBJ2-7; possibly TRBD1 for D (6 bases). V shed 0 bases and J shed 5 bases, with 15 bases lying between them. CDR1 is SGHRS, CDR2 YFSETQ, per germline. The CDR3 contains 15 residues. The CDR3 nucleotides are TGCGCCAGCAGCTTGGCCGGACAGACCAACCACGAGCAGTACTTC. Protein: CASSLAGQTNHEQYF.

This clone was seen once. The V and J genes are TRBV9 and TRBJ2-1, with 10 positions matching TRBD2. V gave up 2 bases and J gave up 2 bases; unmatched junction bases: 7. CDR1 SGDLS and CDR2 YYNGEE come from the germline V gene. The CDR3 spans 17 residues. The CDR3 nucleotides read TGTGCCAGCAGCGTTAGCGGGGGGCGATCTGCCTACAATGAGCAGTTCTTC. This encodes CASSVSGGRSAYNEQFF.

The V gene is TRBV19, the J gene TRBJ1-5; 11 nucleotides match TRBD1. Germline CDR1 and CDR2: LNHDA and SQIVND (reference sequence). Trimming cost V 5 bases and J 9 bases; bases outside gene matches: 12. This CDR3 is built from 16 residues. CDR3 region: CASSLRDRGLYLPQHF. CDR3 DNA: TGTGCCAGTAGTCTCCGGGACAGGGGGTTGTATCTGCCCCAGCATTTT.

The chain joins TRBV14 to TRBJ1-5; D possibly corresponds to TRBD1 (6 bases). Trimming stripped 4 bases from V and 6 bases from J, with 10 bases between. CDR3 size: 13 residues. The germline CDR1 and CDR2 sequences are SGHDN and FVKESK. The CDR3 DNA follows: TGTGCCAGCAGCCTTACAGGGCTTCAGCCCCAGCATTTT. Translation gives CASSLTGLQPQHF.

The rearrangement uses TRBV6-5 and TRBJ2-7; tentative D call: TRBD2 (6 bases). The CDR3 length is 15 residues. Trimming removed 7 bases at V and 0 bases at J, with 16 bases between. Germline assignment: CDR1 MNHEY and CDR2 SVGAGI. The CDR3 nucleotides are TGTGCCAGCACTCCAGGCGGGGCCAACTCCTACGAGCAGTACTTC. This translates into CASTPGGANSYEQYF.

CDR3 protein: CASSIGQASGNTIYF. In DNA form, the CDR3 reads TGTGCCAGTAGTATAGGGCAGGCTTCTGGAAACACCATATATTTT. The gene calls are TRBV19 and TRBJ1-3; D is unresolved. CDR1 is LNHDA, CDR2 SQIVND, per germline (reference sequence). The V and J ends lost 1 base and 1 base respectively, with 8 bases between them. This CDR3 region has 15 residues. Based on the CDR3 plus reference TRBV19 and TRBJ1-3, the full variable domain is DGGITQSPKYLFRKEGQNVTLSCEQNLNHDAMYWYRQDPGQGLRLIYYSQIVNDFQKGDIAEGYSVSREKKESFPLTVTSAQKNPTAFYLCASSIGQASGNTIYFGEGSWLTVV.

The chain joins TRBV4-3 to TRBJ1-2; D is perhaps TRBD1 (5 bases). The germline V gene encodes CDR1 LGHNA and CDR2 YSLEER. Trimming removed 1 base at V and 8 bases at J, with 14 bases between. The CDR3 totals 14 residues. The CDR3 loop is CASSQVGRASGYTF. CDR3 coding DNA: TGCGCCAGCAGCCAAGTAGGCAGGGCGAGCGGCTACACCTTC.

There are a few counts of this clone. This rearrangement joins TRBV5-6 to TRBJ1-2; D remains unclear. Germline values: CDR1 SGHDT, CDR2 YYEEEE. V gave up 4 bases and J gave up 0 bases, with 13 bases separating them. The length of the CDR3 is 15 residues. CDR3 sequence (DNA): TGTGCCAGCAGCACTGCCCCCGGGGCTAACTATGGCTACACCTTC. Amino acid sequence: CASSTAPGANYGYTF. The variable domain in full, with the rest retrieved from reference TRBV5-6 and TRBJ1-2, is DAGVTQSPTHLIKTRGQQVTLRCSPKSGHDTVSWYQQALGQGPQFIFQYYEEEERQRGNFPDRFSGHQFPNYSSELNVNALLLGDSALYLCASSTAPGANYGYTFGSGTRLTVV.

The V gene is TRBV7-2, the J gene TRBJ2-6; D is unclear. The CDR3 is 15 amino acids. The V end lost 2 bases, the J end lost 0 bases, and 5 bases lay between the germline ends. Germline lookup yields CDR1 SGHTA and CDR2 FQGNSA. CDR3 nucleotide sequence: TGTGCCAGCAGCTTACAGGTCTCTGGGGCCAACGTCCTGACTTTC. Its protein is CASSLQVSGANVLTF.

The gene calls are TRBV24-1 and TRBJ2-5; D may be TRBD2 (6 bases). The CDR3 loop spans 15 amino acids. Trimming took off 0 bases at V and 2 bases at J, with 9 bases between the two ends. Germline V lookup: CDR1 KGHDR, CDR2 SFDVKD. CDR3 bases: TGTGCCACCAGTGATTTGACGGCGGGACAAGAGACCCAGTACTTC. It codes for CATSDLTAGQETQYF.

The chain employs TRBV7-2 and TRBJ2-6, with a weak D call TRBD1 (5 bases). V gave up 6 bases and J gave up 0 bases, with 21 bases separating them. The CDR3 length is 19 residues. Germline assignment: CDR1 SGHTA and CDR2 FQGNSA. CDR3 amino acids: CASSRLTVVSLSGANVLTF. CDR3 coding DNA: TGTGCCAGCAGTAGGTTGACAGTAGTCTCTCTCTCTGGGGCCAACGTCCTGACTTTC. The full variable domain, its missing parts supplied by reference TRBV7-2 and TRBJ2-6, is GAGVSQSPSNKVTEKGKDVELRCDPISGHTALYWYRQSLGQGLEFLIYFQGNSAPDKSGLPSDRFSAERTGGSVSTLTIQRTQQEDSAVYLCASSRLTVVSLSGANVLTFGAGSRLTVL.

The chain couples TRBV9 to TRBJ2-7; 8 bases map to TRBD2. In germline, CDR1 is SGDLS, CDR2 YYNGEE. V dropped 0 bases and J dropped 3; count of bases not matched to a gene: 8. The CDR3 has 16 amino acids. Written as DNA, the CDR3 is TGTGCCAGCAGCGTAGGCGTACAAGCGGGAGTCTACGAGCAGTACTTC. Its protein is CASSVGVQAGVYEQYF.